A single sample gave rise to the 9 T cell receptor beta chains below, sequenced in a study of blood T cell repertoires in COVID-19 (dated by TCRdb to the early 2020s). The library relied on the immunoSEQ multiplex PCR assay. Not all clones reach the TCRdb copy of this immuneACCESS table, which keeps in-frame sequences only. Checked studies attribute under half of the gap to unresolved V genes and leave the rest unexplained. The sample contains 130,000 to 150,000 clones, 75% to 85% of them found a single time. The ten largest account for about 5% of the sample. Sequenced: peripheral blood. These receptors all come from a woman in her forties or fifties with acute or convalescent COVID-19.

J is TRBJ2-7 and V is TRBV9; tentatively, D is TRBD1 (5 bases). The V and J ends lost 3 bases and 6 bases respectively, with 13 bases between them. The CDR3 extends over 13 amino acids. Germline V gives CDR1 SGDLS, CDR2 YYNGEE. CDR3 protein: CASSGRVSGEQYF. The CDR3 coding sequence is TGTGCCAGCAGCGGCAGGGTGTCGGGCGAGCAGTACTTC.

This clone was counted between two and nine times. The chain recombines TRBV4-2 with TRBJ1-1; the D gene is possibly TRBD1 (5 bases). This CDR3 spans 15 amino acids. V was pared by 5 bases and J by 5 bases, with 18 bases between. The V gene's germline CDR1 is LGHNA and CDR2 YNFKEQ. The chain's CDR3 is CASSTQAGEGTEAFF. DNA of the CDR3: TGTGCCAGCAGCACACAAGCGGGGGAGGGTACTGAAGCTTTCTTT.

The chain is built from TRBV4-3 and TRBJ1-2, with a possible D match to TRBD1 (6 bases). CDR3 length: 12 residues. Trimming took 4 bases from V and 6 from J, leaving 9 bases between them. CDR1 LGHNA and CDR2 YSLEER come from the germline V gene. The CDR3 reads CASSRNRDGYTF. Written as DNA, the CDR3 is TGCGCCAGCAGCCGGAACAGGGATGGCTACACCTTC.

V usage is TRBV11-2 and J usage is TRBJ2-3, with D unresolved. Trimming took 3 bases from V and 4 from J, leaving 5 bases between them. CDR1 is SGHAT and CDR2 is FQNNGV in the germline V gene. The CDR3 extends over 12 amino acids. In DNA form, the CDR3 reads TGTGCCAGCAGCTTCCGGGCAGATACGCAGTATTTT. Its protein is CASSFRADTQYF.

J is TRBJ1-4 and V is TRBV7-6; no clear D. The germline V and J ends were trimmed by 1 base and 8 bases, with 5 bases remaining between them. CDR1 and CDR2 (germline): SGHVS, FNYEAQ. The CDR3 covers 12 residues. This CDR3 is CASSLVAEKLFF. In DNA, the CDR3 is TGTGCCAGCAGCTTAGTAGCCGAAAAACTGTTTTTT.

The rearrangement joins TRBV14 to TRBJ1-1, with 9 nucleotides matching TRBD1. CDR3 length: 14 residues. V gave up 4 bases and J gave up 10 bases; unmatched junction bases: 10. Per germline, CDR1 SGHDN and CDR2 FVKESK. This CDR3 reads CASSRWGGTGTAFF. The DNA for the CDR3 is TGTGCCAGCAGCCGATGGGGGGGGACAGGGACAGCTTTCTTT.

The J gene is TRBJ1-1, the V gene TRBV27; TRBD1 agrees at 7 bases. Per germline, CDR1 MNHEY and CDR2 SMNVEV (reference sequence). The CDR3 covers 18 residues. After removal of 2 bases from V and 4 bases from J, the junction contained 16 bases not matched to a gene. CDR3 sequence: CASSLKFETTGDRTEAFF. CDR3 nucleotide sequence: TGTGCCAGCAGTTTAAAGTTCGAGACTACAGGGGATCGCACTGAAGCTTTCTTT.

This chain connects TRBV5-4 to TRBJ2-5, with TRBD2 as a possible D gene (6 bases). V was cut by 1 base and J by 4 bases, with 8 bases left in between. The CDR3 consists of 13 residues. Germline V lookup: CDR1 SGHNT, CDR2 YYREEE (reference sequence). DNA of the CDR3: TGTGCCAGCAGCTTGCAGGGAGGAGAGACCCAGTACTTC. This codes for CASSLQGGETQYF.

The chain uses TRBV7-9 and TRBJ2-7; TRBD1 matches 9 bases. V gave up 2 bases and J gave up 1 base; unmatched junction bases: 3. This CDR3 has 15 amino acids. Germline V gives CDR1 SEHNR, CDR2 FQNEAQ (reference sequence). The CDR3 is CASSLPDRGSYEQYF. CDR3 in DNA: TGTGCCAGCAGCTTACCTGACAGGGGGTCCTACGAGCAGTACTTC.